This is a list of T cell receptor beta chains from one sample in a study of identical twins. One entry per CDR3 protein, called by TCRdb with MiXCR from the 5' RACE reads. In the table there are about 810,000 distinct CDR3 sequences, approximately 13% of which are singletons. The data also belong to a second study, concerning yellow fever vaccine responses in identical twins.

Sequenced sample: PBMCs. The receptors come from a woman in her late teens or twenties in good health. Both conserved end residues are part of each CDR3. D genes are given only for firm matches. Clone size is stated in some rows and not others, as once, few, many or a class when expanded.

clone_size: few
j_call: TRBJ1-1
d_call: -
v_call: TRBV11-3
cdr3_aa: CASSTPSEAIEAFF
cdr3_nt: TGTGCCAGCAGTACTCCGTCAGAGGCCATTGAAGCTTTCTTT

clone_size: -
j_call: TRBJ2-4
d_call: -
v_call: TRBV18
cdr3_aa: CASSPTTAVLAKNIQYF
cdr3_nt: TGTGCCAGCTCACCGACCACTGCGGTACTAGCCAAAAACATTCAGTACTTC

clone_size: -
j_call: TRBJ1-4
d_call: TRBD1
v_call: TRBV12-3/TRBV12-4
cdr3_aa: CASSRTGLGEKLFF
cdr3_nt: TGTGCCAGCAGCCGGACAGGGTTAGGTGAAAAACTGTTTTTT

clone_size: few
j_call: TRBJ2-1
d_call: TRBD2
v_call: TRBV15
cdr3_aa: CATSRSASGGDHNEQFF
cdr3_nt: TGTGCCACCAGCAGGTCTGCTAGCGGGGGGGACCACAATGAGCAGTTCTTC

clone_size: -
j_call: TRBJ2-2
d_call: -
v_call: TRBV23-1
cdr3_aa: CASIQQRTGELFF
cdr3_nt: TGCGCCAGCATTCAGCAGCGGACCGGGGAGCTGTTTTTT

clone_size: many
j_call: TRBJ2-6
d_call: -
v_call: TRBV10-2
cdr3_aa: CASRVSGAGANVLTF
cdr3_nt: TGCGCCAGCAGGGTATCAGGGGCCGGGGCCAACGTCCTGACTTTC

clone_size: -
j_call: TRBJ2-2
d_call: TRBD1
v_call: TRBV7-7
cdr3_aa: CASSLDRLGGLTGELFF
cdr3_nt: TGTGCCAGCAGCTTAGACCGTTTAGGGGGCCTCACCGGGGAGCTGTTTTTT

clone_size: -
j_call: TRBJ1-1
d_call: TRBD1
v_call: TRBV29-1
cdr3_aa: CSVEASGTGDLNTEAFF
cdr3_nt: TGCAGCGTTGAAGCCTCCGGGACAGGGGACCTGAACACTGAAGCTTTCTTT

clone_size: -
j_call: TRBJ2-2
d_call: TRBD1
v_call: TRBV12-3/TRBV12-4
cdr3_aa: CASSQDRGVNTGELFF
cdr3_nt: TGTGCCAGCAGCCAGGACAGGGGGGTCAACACCGGGGAGCTGTTTTTT

clone_size: many
j_call: TRBJ2-5
d_call: -
v_call: TRBV7-9
cdr3_aa: CASSQGGRVETQYF
cdr3_nt: TGTGCCAGCAGCCAGGGGGGCCGAGTGGAGACCCAGTACTTC

clone_size: -
j_call: TRBJ2-1
d_call: TRBD1
v_call: TRBV20-1
cdr3_aa: CSAGRAGQGFYNEQFF
cdr3_nt: TGCAGTGCTGGCAGAGCAGGACAGGGCTTCTACAATGAGCAGTTCTTC

clone_size: many
j_call: TRBJ2-3
d_call: TRBD2
v_call: TRBV7-9
cdr3_aa: CASSSRLAGEDADTQYF
cdr3_nt: TGTGCCAGCAGCTCGAGACTAGCGGGAGAGGACGCAGATACGCAGTATTTT

clone_size: many
j_call: TRBJ2-6
d_call: -
v_call: TRBV5-5
cdr3_aa: CASSQTDNNYRANVLTF
cdr3_nt: TGTGCCAGCAGCCAAACAGACAACAACTACCGGGCCAACGTCCTGACTTTC

clone_size: many
j_call: TRBJ2-5
d_call: -
v_call: TRBV6-5
cdr3_aa: CASSPGVGTQYF
cdr3_nt: TGTGCCAGCAGCCCGGGGGTAGGGACCCAGTACTTC

clone_size: -
j_call: TRBJ2-5
d_call: TRBD2
v_call: TRBV11-2
cdr3_aa: CASSPGLAAPWGQETQYF
cdr3_nt: TGTGCCAGCAGCCCAGGACTAGCGGCGCCGTGGGGTCAAGAGACCCAGTACTTC

clone_size: -
j_call: TRBJ1-5
d_call: -
v_call: TRBV2
cdr3_aa: CASSEGQPYSNQPQHF
cdr3_nt: TGTGCCAGCAGTGAAGGACAGCCTTATAGCAATCAGCCCCAGCATTTT

clone_size: -
j_call: TRBJ2-5
d_call: -
v_call: TRBV4-1
cdr3_aa: CASSQRLFQETQYF
cdr3_nt: TGCGCCAGCAGCCAAAGATTGTTTCAAGAGACCCAGTACTTC

clone_size: many
j_call: TRBJ2-4
d_call: TRBD1
v_call: TRBV29-1
cdr3_aa: CSLWWTGALAKNIQYF
cdr3_nt: TGCAGCCTCTGGTGGACAGGGGCCCTAGCCAAAAACATTCAGTACTTC

clone_size: many
j_call: TRBJ2-1
d_call: -
v_call: TRBV6-5
cdr3_aa: CASTGGDRSHNEQFF
cdr3_nt: TGTGCCAGCACTGGGGGAGACAGGTCCCACAATGAGCAGTTCTTC

clone_size: few
j_call: TRBJ1-5
d_call: TRBD1
v_call: TRBV6-1
cdr3_aa: CASSRDRASNQPQHF
cdr3_nt: TGTGCCAGCAGTAGGGACAGGGCTAGCAATCAGCCCCAGCATTTT

clone_size: many
j_call: TRBJ1-2
d_call: -
v_call: TRBV12-3/TRBV12-4
cdr3_aa: CASSLGTYNYGYTF
cdr3_nt: TGTGCCAGCAGTTTGGGGACCTACAACTATGGCTACACCTTC

clone_size: few
j_call: TRBJ2-1
d_call: TRBD2
v_call: TRBV11-3
cdr3_aa: CASSLAAGVLFF
cdr3_nt: TGTGCCAGCAGCTTAGCTGCGGGAGTTCTTTTCTTC

clone_size: -
j_call: TRBJ1-5
d_call: -
v_call: TRBV20-1
cdr3_aa: CSAREGARQSNQPQHF
cdr3_nt: TGCAGTGCTAGAGAGGGGGCTCGACAGAGCAATCAGCCCCAGCATTTT

clone_size: -
j_call: TRBJ2-3
d_call: TRBD2
v_call: TRBV20-1
cdr3_aa: CSVAGGGTDTQYF
cdr3_nt: TGCAGTGTAGCGGGGGGGGGTACAGATACGCAGTATTTT

clone_size: few
j_call: TRBJ2-7
d_call: TRBD2
v_call: TRBV29-1
cdr3_aa: CSAGGGHPGLAGGASSYEQYF
cdr3_nt: TGCAGCGCCGGCGGAGGGCATCCGGGACTAGCGGGAGGGGCCTCCTCCTACGAGCAGTACTTC

clone_size: few
j_call: TRBJ2-1
d_call: -
v_call: TRBV20-1
cdr3_aa: CSAIDGSSYNEQFF
cdr3_nt: TGCAGTGCTATAGACGGGAGCTCCTACAATGAGCAGTTCTTC

clone_size: -
j_call: TRBJ2-3
d_call: -
v_call: TRBV7-9
cdr3_aa: CASSHPGKEENTDTQYF
cdr3_nt: TGTGCCAGCAGTCACCCGGGCAAAGAGGAGAACACAGATACGCAGTATTTT

clone_size: few
j_call: TRBJ2-1
d_call: TRBD2
v_call: TRBV24-1
cdr3_aa: CATSDSGLAGWNNEQFF
cdr3_nt: TGTGCCACCAGTGATTCGGGACTAGCGGGATGGAACAATGAGCAGTTCTTC

clone_size: -
j_call: TRBJ2-3
d_call: -
v_call: TRBV4-2
cdr3_aa: CASSQGATGTQRADTQYF
cdr3_nt: TGTGCCAGCAGCCAAGGGGCAACCGGGACCCAGAGGGCAGATACGCAGTATTTT

clone_size: few
j_call: TRBJ2-2
d_call: TRBD2
v_call: TRBV3-1
cdr3_aa: CASSRSGVNTGELFF
cdr3_nt: TGTGCCAGCAGCCGTAGCGGGGTGAACACCGGGGAGCTGTTTTTT

clone_size: many
j_call: TRBJ2-7
d_call: TRBD2
v_call: TRBV10-3
cdr3_aa: CAISGAAGGKGEQYF
cdr3_nt: TGTGCCATCAGTGGAGCAGCGGGAGGCAAAGGGGAGCAGTACTTC